This T cell receptor beta chain was captured by sequencing in a study of blood T cell repertoires in COVID-19. Background on the study: Samples came from the United States, Italy and Spain, spanning acute and convalescent COVID-19. T cells, B-cell-depleted T cells, or PBMCs supplied cDNA or gDNA.

Germline V gives CDR1 SGHAT, CDR2 FQNNGV. The CDR3 covers 14 residues. V lost 6 bases to trimming and J lost 3 bases; unmatched junction nucleotides: 3. Authors' data handling: It was from reference gene primer amplification that nucleated cell counts were estimated. Sequencing was performed with immunoSEQ multiplex PCR; in TCRdb, only in-frame clones are kept and a portion is missing. V, J and clone size are taken as reported in that table, and D and trimming were inferred from the DNA itself. The repertoire holds 450,000 to 500,000 clones, 70% to 90% seen once, with 7% to 10% in the top ten. Participant ages covered about 18 to 95 years across about 25 US areas.

The source is a woman in her sixties who had recovered from COVID-19. The rearrangement links TRBV11-2 to TRBJ1-1; TRBD1 matches at 11 bases. Sequencing used PBMCs or T cells enriched from blood (not recorded which). The CDR3: CASSPDRGHTEAFF. In DNA form, the CDR3 reads TGTGCCAGCAGTCCGGACAGGGGGCACACTGAAGCTTTCTTT. Using reference TRBV11-2 and TRBJ1-1 for the parts outside the CDR3, the full variable domain is EAGVAQSPRYKIIEKRQSVAFWCNPISGHATLYWYQQILGQGPKLLIQFQNNGVVDDSQLPKDRFSAERLKGVDSTLKIQPAKLEDSAVYLCASSPDRGHTEAFFGQGTRLTVV.